These 11 T cell receptor beta chains share one sample of origin, sequenced in a study of shared clonotypes between healthy human individuals. Here immunoSEQ multiplex PCR was the method, and the copy in TCRdb shows in-frame clones only, minus some. The data contain more than 2 million clones, 85% to 95% of them singletons. The specimen sequenced was naive CD4+ T cells sorted from blood. Subset noted: CD45RA+ positively selected. These receptors came from a man between 18 and 29 years old in good health.

This clone was recorded only once. The chain is built from TRBV6-1 and TRBJ1-3, with D unresolved. The CDR3 extends over 18 amino acids. CDR1 is MNHNS and CDR2 is SASEGT in the germline V gene. The V end was cut by 2 bases, the J end by 3 bases, with 20 bases between. CDR3 amino acids: CASSENVGGIRGGNTIYF. Here the CDR3 DNA reads TGTGCCAGCAGTGAAAACGTCGGCGGAATTCGGGGTGGAAACACCATATATTTT.

This chain joins TRBV11-2 and TRBJ2-3, with 7 bases fitting TRBD2. The CDR3 runs to 16 residues. CDR1 SGHAT and CDR2 FQNNGV come from the germline V gene. V gave up 3 bases and J gave up 3 bases; unmatched junction bases: 9. CDR3 sequence reads: CASSFRGVGSTDTQYF. The CDR3 bases are TGTGCCAGCAGCTTTCGGGGGGTCGGTAGTACAGATACGCAGTATTTT.

The table lists this clone with a count of one. This CDR3 is also generated by other DNA sequences in the sample. The chain is built from TRBV5-1 and TRBJ2-7, with 7 bases lining up with TRBD1. The V segment lost 0 bases and the J segment 2 bases; nucleotides outside the gene matches: 5. This CDR3 is 15 amino acids long. CDR1 and CDR2 from the germline V gene are SGHRS and YFSETQ. The CDR3 sequence is CASSLGQGVPYEQYF. The CDR3 DNA reads TGCGCCAGCAGCTTGGGGCAGGGGGTACCCTACGAGCAGTACTTC.

This rearrangement joins TRBV30 to TRBJ2-1, with 10 bases fitting TRBD2. This CDR3 has 16 amino acids. Unmatched junction bases numbered 7, after V lost 0 bases and J lost 5 bases. Germline values: CDR1 GTSNPN, CDR2 SVGIG (reference sequence). The CDR3 region has the DNA TGTGCCTGGAGTGTCCCAGCGGGAGGGTTTAACAATGAGCAGTTCTTC. It encodes CAWSVPAGGFNNEQFF.

V gene TRBV28 combines with J gene TRBJ1-3; TRBD1 matches at 7 bases. Trimming took 4 bases from V and 0 from J; bases not matched to a gene: 6. This CDR3 comprises 16 residues. The germline CDR1 and CDR2 sequences are MDHEN and SYDVKM. DNA of the CDR3: TGTGCCAGCAGTTGGGGACAGCCCCTCTCTGGAAACACCATATATTTT. Amino acids: CASSWGQPLSGNTIYF.

This clone was observed many times. Distinct nucleotide sequences in the sample also encode this CDR3. The V gene is TRBV19, the J gene TRBJ2-4, with D perhaps matching TRBD1 or TRBD2 (5 bases each). The V end lost 4 bases, the J end lost 7 bases, and 14 bases lay between the germline ends. The germline V gene has CDR1 LNHDA and CDR2 SQIVND (reference sequence). The CDR3 length is 14 residues. For the CDR3, the DNA is TGTGCCAGTAGTAAAAGGGGACCGGAGAACATTCAGTACTTC. Protein product: CASSKRGPENIQYF.

J is TRBJ2-7 and V is TRBV9, with D tentatively TRBD2 (6 bases). Germline-derived CDR1 and CDR2 are SGDLS and YYNGEE. V shed 4 bases and J shed 2 bases, with 10 bases lying between them. The CDR3 covers 13 residues. This CDR3 reads CASSRSGAYEQYF. In DNA form, the CDR3 reads TGTGCCAGCAGCCGGTCGGGAGCCTACGAGCAGTACTTC. Together with reference TRBV9 and TRBJ2-7, the CDR3 gives the full variable domain: DSGVTQTPKHLITATGQRVTLRCSPRSGDLSVYWYQQSLDQGLQFLIQYYNGEERAKGNILERFSAQQFPDLHSELNLSSLELGDSALYFCASSRSGAYEQYFGPGTRLTVT.

The gene calls are TRBV28 and TRBJ2-5; 12 bases match TRBD2. The ends lost 4 bases at V and 5 bases at J; junction bases unmatched: 8. From germline, CDR1 is MDHEN and CDR2 SYDVKM. This CDR3 has 16 residues. The CDR3 DNA reads TGTGCCAGCAGTTGGGCTAGCGGGGGGGCGCGCGAGACCCAGTACTTC. It is translated as CASSWASGGARETQYF.

This chain joins TRBV6-5 and TRBJ2-7; 11 positions agree with TRBD2. V shed 6 bases and J 4 bases; nucleotides not matched to a gene: 8. The CDR3 contains 15 residues. CDR1 MNHEY and CDR2 SVGAGI come from the germline V gene. This CDR3 is CASRVHLAGGYEQYF. The CDR3 DNA is TGTGCCAGCAGGGTACACCTAGCGGGAGGATACGAGCAGTACTTC.

The rearrangement uses TRBV30 and TRBJ2-7, with D possibly called TRBD1 or TRBD2 (6 bases each). V lost 2 bases, J lost 7 bases, and 12 bases lay in between. Looked up from germline, CDR1 is GTSNPN and CDR2 is SVGIG (reference sequence). The CDR3 is 12 amino acids. The CDR3 region has the DNA TGTGCCTGGAGTATGGGGGCGGGGGAGCAGTACTTC. Residues: CAWSMGAGEQYF.

The V call is TRBV19, the J call TRBJ1-1; weak D call: TRBD1 (6 bases). Germline CDR1 LNHDA, CDR2 SQIVND (reference sequence). This CDR3 comprises 14 residues. Trimming removed 6 bases from V and 5 bases from J, with 16 bases in between. CDR3 protein: CASSPDRWVTEAFF. CDR3 nucleotide sequence: TGTGCCAGTAGCCCCGACAGGTGGGTAACTGAAGCTTTCTTT.